The 25 T cell receptor beta chains presented below share a single source sample, sequenced in a study of T-cell reconstitution after alpha-beta-depleted transplantation in children. During its preparation, the TCRbeta library received unique molecular identifiers. TCRdb reanalysed the PCR reads using MiXCR and keeps one entry per CDR3 protein. The sample records around 490,000 distinct CDR3 sequences, 11% being singletons. The specimen was PBMCs, mostly from graft donor cells, collected 180 days after TCRalphabeta/CD19-depleted stem cell transplant. These receptor sequences come from a female patient aged 2-15 years who had a stem cell transplant for aplastic anemia, so the T cells may come from the graft donor.

There are a few counts of this clonotype. This sequence joins TRBV5-1 and TRBJ2-7, with 9 bases identical to TRBD1. The CDR3 consists of 17 residues. V dropped 0 bases and J dropped 3; count of bases not matched to a gene: 10. The germline gives CDR1 SGHRS, CDR2 YFSETQ. CDR3 bases: TGCGCCAGCAGCTTGGGAGGCGGGACAGGGTTAAACTACGAGCAGTACTTC. Residues: CASSLGGGTGLNYEQYF.

The chain carries TRBV7-2 and TRBJ2-7, with 7 bases that match TRBD1. The length of the CDR3 is 15 residues. Germline V gene sequence: CDR1 SGHTA, CDR2 FQGNSA. V lost 2 bases and J lost 2; bases outside the gene matches: 6. CDR3 coding DNA: TGTGCCAGCAGCTTAATTTCGGACAGGCCCTACGAGCAGTACTTC. Its protein product is CASSLISDRPYEQYF.

This clonotype was found a few times. The gene calls are TRBV5-1 and TRBJ1-2; TRBD1 matches at 8 bases. Per the germline V gene, CDR1 is SGHRS and CDR2 is YFSETQ. CDR3 size: 17 residues. V was clipped by 3 bases and J by 0 bases; unmatched bases: 10. The CDR3: CASSSISGTGTNYGYTF. The DNA for the CDR3 is TGCGCCAGCAGCTCGATATCCGGGACAGGCACTAACTATGGCTACACCTTC. The full variable domain, with the rest looked up from reference TRBV5-1 and TRBJ1-2, is KAGVTQTPRYLIKTRGQQVTLSCSPISGHRSVSWYQQTPGQGLQFLFEYFSETQRNKGNFPGRFSGRQFSNSRSEMNVSTLELGDSALYLCASSSISGTGTNYGYTFGSGTRLTVV.

This clonotype was picked up many times. The chain joins TRBV18 to TRBJ2-3; the match to TRBD2 covers 8 bases. Germline V gene lookup returns CDR1 KGHSH and CDR2 LQKENI. This CDR3 is 17 amino acids long. The V and J ends lost 1 base and 3 bases, in that order; junction bases with no gene match: 9. In nucleotides, the CDR3 is TGTGCCAGCTCACCACAGGGCAGCGGGAGTAGGACAGATACGCAGTATTTT. Amino acid sequence: CASSPQGSGSRTDTQYF.

This clonotype was found a few times. The chain employs TRBV20-1 and TRBJ2-1; 8 positions match TRBD2. The ends lost 1 base at V and 5 bases at J; junction bases unmatched: 7. The length of the CDR3 is 15 residues. Per germline, CDR1 DFQATT and CDR2 SNEGSKA (reference sequence). The CDR3 loop reads CSARVGSGNHNEQFF. CDR3 in DNA: TGCAGTGCTAGAGTGGGTAGCGGGAATCACAATGAGCAGTTCTTC.

This clonotype has just a few counts. The chain links TRBV15 to TRBJ2-3; D not certain. The CDR3 loop spans 15 amino acids. The germline gives CDR1 LNHNV, CDR2 YYDKDF (reference sequence). V dropped 5 bases and J dropped 0 bases, with 12 bases sitting between them. CDR3 DNA: TGTGCCACCAGCCCCCAGCAGATTAGCACAGATACGCAGTATTTT. Translation: CATSPQQISTDTQYF.

This clonotype has at least ten counts. The chain combines TRBV4-2 with TRBJ2-5; D call uncertain. Trimming left V 5 bases short and J 5 bases short, with 6 bases between. The germline gives CDR1 LGHNA, CDR2 YNFKEQ. CDR3 size: 11 residues. CDR3 in DNA: TGTGCCAGCAGCAACCGGGAGACCCAGTACTTC. Protein: CASSNRETQYF.

This clonotype was seen a handful of times. The chain joins TRBV11-2 to TRBJ1-1; TRBD1 is a possible D gene (5 bases). Germline V lookup: CDR1 SGHAT, CDR2 FQNNGV. This CDR3 comprises 15 residues. Trimming left V 5 bases short and J 1 base short, with 14 bases between. The CDR3 is CASSPRQFPNTEAFF. The CDR3, as DNA: TGTGCCAGCAGCCCTCGACAGTTCCCGAACACTGAAGCTTTCTTT.

This clonotype occurred a few times. The genes are TRBV11-2 and TRBJ2-3; D is perhaps TRBD1 (5 bases). Germline V lookup: CDR1 SGHAT, CDR2 FQNNGV. This CDR3 region has 13 residues. With 5 bases removed from V and 4 bases from J, the gap between germline ends came to 10 bases. CDR3 in amino acids: CASSHTGADTQYF. In DNA form, the CDR3 reads TGTGCCAGCAGCCACACAGGCGCAGATACGCAGTATTTT.

This clonotype was counted only a few times. The gene calls are TRBV11-1 and TRBJ2-5; 9 bases map to TRBD1. This CDR3 spans 18 amino acids. Trimming removed 4 bases from V and 4 bases from J; junction bases left unmatched: 16. From germline, CDR1 is SGHAT and CDR2 FQDESV (reference sequence). The CDR3 nucleotides read TGTGCCAGCAGCTATTTTCTGGGGACAGGGTATGGTCGAGAGACCCAGTACTTC. Translation gives CASSYFLGTGYGRETQYF.

This clonotype has only a few counts. CDR3 sequence (DNA): TGTGCCAGCAGCGTAGGTAGCTGGGAGACCCAGTACTTC. It specifies CASSVGSWETQYF. This sequence joins TRBV9 and TRBJ2-5; D call uncertain. The CDR3 extends over 13 amino acids. V lost 0 bases and J 5 bases, leaving 8 bases between the germline ends. The germline gives CDR1 SGDLS, CDR2 YYNGEE.

This clonotype came up a few times. This chain connects TRBV27 to TRBJ1-2; 7 positions agree with TRBD1. This CDR3 has 15 amino acids. J gave up 4 bases and V 1 base, and 6 bases lay outside the gene matches. CDR1 MNHEY and CDR2 SMNVEV come from the germline V gene (reference sequence). CDR3 bases: TGTGCCAGCAGTTTATTGGGTCGGGACAGCTATGGCTACACCTTC. It is translated as CASSLLGRDSYGYTF.

V usage is TRBV6-2 or TRBV6-3 and J usage is TRBJ2-2; D perhaps matches TRBD2 (6 bases). V was shortened by 6 bases and J by 6 bases, with 8 bases between the two germline ends. Germline V gives CDR1 MNHEY, CDR2 SVGEGT. The CDR3 contains 12 residues. The CDR3 bases are TGTGCCAGCAGGACGGGAGCCGGGGAGCTGTTTTTT. Translating gives CASRTGAGELFF.

This chain joins TRBV6-5 and TRBJ1-6; D call uncertain. Per the germline V gene, CDR1 is MNHEY and CDR2 is SVGAGI. V was pared by 0 bases and J by 12 bases, with 9 bases between. The CDR3 totals 13 residues. The CDR3 DNA sequence: TGTGCCAGCAGTTACTCGACGACTCGACCCCTCCACTTT. Protein: CASSYSTTRPLHF.

This clonotype has ten or more counts. This chain connects TRBV12-3 or TRBV12-4 to TRBJ2-1; 9 bases agree with TRBD2. Trimming at V came to 3 bases and at J to 0 bases, leaving 0 bases not matched to a gene. The CDR3 spans 15 residues. Here the CDR3 DNA reads TGTGCCAGCAGTTTTAGCGGGAGCTCCTACAATGAGCAGTTCTTC. Protein: CASSFSGSSYNEQFF.

This clonotype was detected only a few times. The chain employs TRBV20-1 and TRBJ2-1; TRBD2 aligns across 8 bases. The V and J ends lost 0 bases and 4 bases, in that order; junction bases with no gene match: 11. There are 17 residues in the CDR3. Germline CDR1 is DFQATT and CDR2 is SNEGSKA (reference sequence). The DNA for the CDR3 is TGCAGTGCTAGAGATTACCAGCGGGAGAGGAGATACAATGAGCAGTTCTTC. The encoded protein is CSARDYQRERRYNEQFF.

The chain recombines TRBV5-6 with TRBJ2-7; TRBD1 matches at 9 bases. The CDR3 loop spans 13 amino acids. The trim removed 4 bases at V and 6 bases at J, leaving 5 bases unmatched. Per the germline V gene, CDR1 is SGHDT and CDR2 is YYEEEE. The CDR3 DNA follows: TGTGCCAGCAGCCGGGACAGGGCAGGCGAGCAGTACGTC. Translated, it gives CASSRDRAGEQYV.

This clonotype has just a few counts. The chain combines TRBV7-2 with TRBJ1-1; unclear D gene. The germline V gene has CDR1 SGHTA and CDR2 FQGNSA. The CDR3 runs 13 residues. V was clipped by 1 base and J by 8 bases, with 11 bases between them. The CDR3 bases are TGTGCCAGCAGCTTAGAGACGGGTACAGAAGCTTTCTTT. It specifies CASSLETGTEAFF.

The V gene is TRBV10-3, the J gene TRBJ2-1; TRBD2 might be the D (5 bases). V gave up 10 bases and J gave up 0 bases, with 19 bases separating them. The CDR3 extends over 16 amino acids. In germline, CDR1 is ENHRY, CDR2 SYGVKD. Here the CDR3 reads CATRKNSASSYNEQFF. CDR3 bases: TGTGCCACCAGAAAAAATAGCGCAAGCTCCTACAATGAGCAGTTCTTC.

This clonotype was observed a few times. The chain joins TRBV28 to TRBJ2-1, with D possibly matching TRBD1 (5 bases). Germline loops: CDR1 MDHEN, CDR2 SYDVKM. The CDR3 sequence is 15 residues long. V lost 6 bases and J 15 bases, leaving 27 bases between the germline ends. The CDR3, as DNA: TGTGCCAGCAGACCTCCGTTGGGGCCTCGGAGTGGTCTGTTCTTC. Amino acid sequence: CASRPPLGPRSGLFF.

This clonotype came up a few times. This chain connects TRBV6-5 to TRBJ1-4, with 8 bases aligning to TRBD1. The CDR3 is 17 residues long. With 6 bases clipped from V and 7 bases from J, the junction kept 16 bases outside the gene matches. CDR1 and CDR2 (germline): MNHEY, SVGAGI. CDR3 protein: CASRNSQGGPTFEKLFF. The CDR3 bases are TGTGCCAGCAGAAACTCACAGGGGGGACCTACATTTGAAAAACTGTTTTTT.

V is TRBV6-5 and J is TRBJ2-1, with D possibly being TRBD2 (10 bases). Germline loops: CDR1 MNHEY, CDR2 SVGAGI. The CDR3 has 19 amino acids. Trimming pared 4 bases from V and 2 bases from J, leaving 24 bases between. In nucleotides, the CDR3 is TGTGCCAGCAGTTTGACAGGGGGTCCCGGGACTAGCGCCTACAATGAGCAGTTCTTC. Translation: CASSLTGGPGTSAYNEQFF.

The gene calls are TRBV29-1 and TRBJ1-1; D gene uncertain. The CDR3 loop spans 12 amino acids. Trimming shortened V by 3 bases and J by 4 bases, and 9 bases separated the two germline ends. CDR1 SQVTM and CDR2 ANQGSEA come from the germline V gene. CDR3 bases: TGCAGCGTTGAGTCCCCCCCCACTGAAGCTTTCTTT. It translates to CSVESPPTEAFF.

This clonotype appeared a few times. The chain employs TRBV7-9 and TRBJ2-1; 9 bases match TRBD2. The V segment lost 2 bases and the J segment 6 bases; nucleotides outside the gene matches: 5. The CDR3 totals 15 residues. The germline V gene has CDR1 SEHNR and CDR2 FQNEAQ (reference sequence). The CDR3 loop is CASSLPGLAINEQFF. Written as DNA, the CDR3 is TGTGCCAGCAGCTTACCGGGACTAGCCATCAATGAGCAGTTCTTC.

In this sample, this clonotype turned up a few times. The genes are TRBV7-9 and TRBJ2-1, with D tentatively TRBD2 (6 bases). This CDR3 region has 17 residues. CDR1 and CDR2 (germline): SEHNR, FQNEAQ (reference sequence). The V end lost 5 bases, the J end lost 0 bases, and 17 bases lay between the germline ends. Here the CDR3 reads CASSGESAGSSYNEQFF. CDR3 nucleotides: TGTGCCAGCAGCGGAGAGTCCGCGGGGAGCTCCTACAATGAGCAGTTCTTC. Filled out from reference TRBV7-9 and TRBJ2-1, the complete variable domain reads DTGVSQNPRHKITKRGQNVTFRCDPISEHNRLYWYRQTLGQGPEFLTYFQNEAQLEKSRLLSDRFSAERPKGSFSTLEIQRTEQGDSAMYLCASSGESAGSSYNEQFFGPGTRLTVL.